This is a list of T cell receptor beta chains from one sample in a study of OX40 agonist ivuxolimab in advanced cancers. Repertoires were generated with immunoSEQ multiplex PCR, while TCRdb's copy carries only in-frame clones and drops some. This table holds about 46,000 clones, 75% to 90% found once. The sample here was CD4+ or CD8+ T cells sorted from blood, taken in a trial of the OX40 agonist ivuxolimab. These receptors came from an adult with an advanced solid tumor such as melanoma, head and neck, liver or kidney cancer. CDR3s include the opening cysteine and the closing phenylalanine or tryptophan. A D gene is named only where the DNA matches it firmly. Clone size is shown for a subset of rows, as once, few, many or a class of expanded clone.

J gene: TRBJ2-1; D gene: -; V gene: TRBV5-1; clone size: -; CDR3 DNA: TGCGCCAGCAGCCTGGACCTCTACAATGAGCAGTTCTTC; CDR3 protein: CASSLDLYNEQFF
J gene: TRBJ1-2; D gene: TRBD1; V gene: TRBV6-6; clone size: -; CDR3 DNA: TGTGCCAGCAGTTACGGGGGACAGGGGTATGGCTACACCTTC; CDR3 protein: CASSYGGQGYGYTF
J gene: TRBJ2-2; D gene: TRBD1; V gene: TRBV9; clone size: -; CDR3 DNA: TGTGCCAGCAGCGGATCCGGGACAGGGGGCAACACCGGGGAGCTGTTTTTT; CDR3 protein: CASSGSGTGGNTGELFF
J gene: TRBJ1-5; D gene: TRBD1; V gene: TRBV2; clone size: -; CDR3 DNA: TGTGCCAGCAGTGAGGACAGGGGGCACCAGCCCCAGCATTTT; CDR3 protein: CASSEDRGHQPQHF
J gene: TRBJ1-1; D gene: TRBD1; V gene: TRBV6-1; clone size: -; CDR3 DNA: TGTGCCAGCAGTGTCATCGGACAGGCTTACTTTGAAGCTTTCTTT; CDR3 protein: CASSVIGQAYFEAFF
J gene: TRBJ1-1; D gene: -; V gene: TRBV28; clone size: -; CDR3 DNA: TGTGCCAGCAGCTCAGGTTCGGCAGGGGAAGCTTTCTTT; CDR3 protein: CASSSGSAGEAFF
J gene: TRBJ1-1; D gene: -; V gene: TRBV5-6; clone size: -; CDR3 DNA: TGTGCCAGCAGCGAACTGGGGACTGAAGCTTTCTTT; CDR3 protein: CASSELGTEAFF
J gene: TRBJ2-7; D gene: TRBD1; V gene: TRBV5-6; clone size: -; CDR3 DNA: TGTGCCAGCAGCTGGGGGACAGGGGCTGGGGAGCAGTACTTC; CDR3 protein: CASSWGTGAGEQYF
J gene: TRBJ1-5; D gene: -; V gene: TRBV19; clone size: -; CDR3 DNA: TGTGCCAGTAGCTTCCAGGGAGAGGGCAATCAGCCCCAGCATTTT; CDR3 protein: CASSFQGEGNQPQHF
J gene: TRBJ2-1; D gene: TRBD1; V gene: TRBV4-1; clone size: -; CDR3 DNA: TGCGCCAGCAGCCAAGTCCTAGGGGTAGGGGGCGCGGAGCATGAGCAGTTCTTC; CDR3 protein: CASSQVLGVGGAEHEQFF
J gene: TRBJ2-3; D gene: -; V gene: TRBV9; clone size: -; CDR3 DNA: TGTGCCAGCAGCGCACCGTCGGCCAGCACAGATACGCAGTATTTT; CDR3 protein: CASSAPSASTDTQYF
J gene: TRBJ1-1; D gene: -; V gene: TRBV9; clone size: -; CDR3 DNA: TGTGCCAGCAGCGTAGCCTCAGGGCCGAACACTGAAGCTTTCTTT; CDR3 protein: CASSVASGPNTEAFF
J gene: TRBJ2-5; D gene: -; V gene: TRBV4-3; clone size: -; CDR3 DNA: TGCGCCAGCAGCCAAGAGGGCCTGGAGACCCAGTACTTC; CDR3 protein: CASSQEGLETQYF
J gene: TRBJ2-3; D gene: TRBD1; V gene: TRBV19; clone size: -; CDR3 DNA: TGTGCCAGTAGTATAGATGACAGGGGGCTTGACAGCACAGATACGCAGTATTTT; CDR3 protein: CASSIDDRGLDSTDTQYF
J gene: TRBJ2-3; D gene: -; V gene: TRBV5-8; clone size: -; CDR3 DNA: TGTGCCAGCAGCTTGGGATTTTCGGGAGATACGCAGTATTTT; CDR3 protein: CASSLGFSGDTQYF
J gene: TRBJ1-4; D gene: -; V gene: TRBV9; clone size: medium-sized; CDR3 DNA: TGTGCCAGCAGCGTAGGGGGGGCTGACGGTGAAAAACTGTTTTTT; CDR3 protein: CASSVGGADGEKLFF
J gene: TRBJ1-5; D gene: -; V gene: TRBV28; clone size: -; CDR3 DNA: TGTGCCAGCAGTTTAACGAGGGAACAGCCCCAGCATTTT; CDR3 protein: CASSLTREQPQHF
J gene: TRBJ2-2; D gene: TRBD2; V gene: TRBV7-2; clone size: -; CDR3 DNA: TGTGCCAGCAGCCCCGGACGAGCGGGGGACACCGGGGAGCTGTTTTTT; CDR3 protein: CASSPGRAGDTGELFF
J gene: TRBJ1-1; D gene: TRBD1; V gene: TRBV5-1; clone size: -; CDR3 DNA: TGCGCCAGCAGACAGGGGGGCACTGAAGCTTTCTTT; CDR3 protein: CASRQGGTEAFF
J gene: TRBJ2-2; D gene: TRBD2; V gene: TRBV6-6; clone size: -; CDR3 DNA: TGTGCCAGCGGGACTACGGGGGGGTTCACCGGGGAGCTGTTTTTT; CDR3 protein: CASGTTGGFTGELFF
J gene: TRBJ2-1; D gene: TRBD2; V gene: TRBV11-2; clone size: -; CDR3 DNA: TGTGCCAGCAGCTCGACTAGCGGGGGGTACAATGAGCAGTTCTTC; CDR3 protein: CASSSTSGGYNEQFF
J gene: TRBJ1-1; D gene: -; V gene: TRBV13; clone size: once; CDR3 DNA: TGTGCCAGCAGCTTCCTTCAAGGGGGAACTGAAGCTTTCTTT; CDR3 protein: CASSFLQGGTEAFF
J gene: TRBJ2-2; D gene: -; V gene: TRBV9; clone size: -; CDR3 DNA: TGTGCCAGCAGCGACCGGGCCTCCGATACGAACACCGGGGAGCTGTTTTTT; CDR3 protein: CASSDRASDTNTGELFF
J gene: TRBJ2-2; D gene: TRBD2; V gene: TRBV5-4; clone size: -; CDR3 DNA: TGTGCCAGCAGCTTTAGACTAGCGAGTTTGGCCGGGGAGCTGTTTTTT; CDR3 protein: CASSFRLASLAGELFF
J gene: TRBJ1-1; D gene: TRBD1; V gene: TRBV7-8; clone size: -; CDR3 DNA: TGTGCCAGCAGCTTAAACAGGGGGTACACTGAAGCTTTCTTT; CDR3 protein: CASSLNRGYTEAFF
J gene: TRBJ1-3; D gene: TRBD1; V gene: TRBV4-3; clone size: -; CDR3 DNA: TGCGCCAGCAGCCAAGCCCCGGGACAGGGGGCGGGAAACACCATATATTTT; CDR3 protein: CASSQAPGQGAGNTIYF
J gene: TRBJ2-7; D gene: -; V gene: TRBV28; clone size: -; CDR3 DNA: TGTGCCAGCAGGAATTCCTACGAGCAGTACTTC; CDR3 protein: CASRNSYEQYF
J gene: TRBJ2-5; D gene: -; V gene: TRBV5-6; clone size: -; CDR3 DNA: TGTGCCAGCAGCTTGGGGGGTGTCCCGCTGTACCAAGAGACCCAGTACTTC; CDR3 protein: CASSLGGVPLYQETQYF
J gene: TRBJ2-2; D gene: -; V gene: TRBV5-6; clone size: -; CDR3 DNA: TGTGCGGCGGAGGAAGCCCACACCGGGGAGCTGTTTTTT; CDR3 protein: CAAEEAHTGELFF
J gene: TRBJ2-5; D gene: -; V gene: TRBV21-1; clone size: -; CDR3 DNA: TGTGCCAGCAGCCTTCTCAATATCCAGACGTCCGGGACTAGCGGGGGCCAAGAGACCCAGTACTTC; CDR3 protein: CASSLLNIQTSGTSGGQETQYF
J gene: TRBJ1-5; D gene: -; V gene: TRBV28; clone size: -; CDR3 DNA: TGTGCCAGCAGCAGCATCTCGACATGGCCGGGACATAGCAATCAGCCCCAGCATTTT; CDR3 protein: CASSSISTWPGHSNQPQHF
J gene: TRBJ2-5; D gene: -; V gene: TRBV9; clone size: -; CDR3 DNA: TGTGCCAGCAGCCCCAGTGAAGTCGAGACCCAGTACTTC; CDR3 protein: CASSPSEVETQYF
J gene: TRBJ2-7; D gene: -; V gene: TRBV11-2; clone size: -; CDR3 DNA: TGTGCCAGCAGCTTTGGCCAGGGCTACGAGCAGTACTTC; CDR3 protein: CASSFGQGYEQYF
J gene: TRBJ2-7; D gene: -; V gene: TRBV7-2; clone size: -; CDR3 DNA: TGTGCCAGCAGCTTAGGGTCCCAGCACTACGAGCAGTACTTC; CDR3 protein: CASSLGSQHYEQYF
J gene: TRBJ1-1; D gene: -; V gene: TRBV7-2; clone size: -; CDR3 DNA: TGTGCCAGCAGCCTAAGCAGCGGGGGTACTGAAGCTTTCTTT; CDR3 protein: CASSLSSGGTEAFF
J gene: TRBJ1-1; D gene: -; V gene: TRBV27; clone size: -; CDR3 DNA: TGTGCCAGCAGTTTATCTTTTGGGTGGGACACTGAAGCTTTCTTT; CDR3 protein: CASSLSFGWDTEAFF
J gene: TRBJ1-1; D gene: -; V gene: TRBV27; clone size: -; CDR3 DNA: TGTGCCAGCAGTTTTGGGTTGAACACTGAAGCTTTCTTT; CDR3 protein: CASSFGLNTEAFF
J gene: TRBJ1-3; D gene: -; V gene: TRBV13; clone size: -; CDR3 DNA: TGTGCCAGCAGCTTAGGCCAGGGGATTGGAGTAAGAAACACCATATATTTT; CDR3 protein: CASSLGQGIGVRNTIYF
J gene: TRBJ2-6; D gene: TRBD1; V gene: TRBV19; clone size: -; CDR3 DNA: TGTGCCAGTACAGGGGGCGCGGAAGGGGCCAACGTCCTGACTTTC; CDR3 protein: CASTGGAEGANVLTF
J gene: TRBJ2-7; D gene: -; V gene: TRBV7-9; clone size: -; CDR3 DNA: TGTGCCAGCAGCTTACTTGCAGGGTTCGAGCAGTACTTC; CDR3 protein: CASSLLAGFEQYF
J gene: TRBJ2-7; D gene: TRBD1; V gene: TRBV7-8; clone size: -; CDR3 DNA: TGTGCCAGCAGCTCAGGGGGCGCGGACGAGCAGTACTTC; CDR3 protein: CASSSGGADEQYF
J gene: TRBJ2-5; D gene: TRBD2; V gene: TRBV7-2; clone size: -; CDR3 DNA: TGTGCCAGCACCTTAGCGGGGGGGCCCCAAGAGACCCAGTACTTC; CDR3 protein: CASTLAGGPQETQYF
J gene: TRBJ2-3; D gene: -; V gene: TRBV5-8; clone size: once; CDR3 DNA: TGTGCCAGCAGCGGCGACACGCAGTATTTT; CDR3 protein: CASSGDTQYF
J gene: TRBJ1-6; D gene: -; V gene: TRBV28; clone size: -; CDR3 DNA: TGTGCCAGCAGCCCCGTTTTTTTGCGTTCACCCCTCCACTTT; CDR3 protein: CASSPVFLRSPLHF
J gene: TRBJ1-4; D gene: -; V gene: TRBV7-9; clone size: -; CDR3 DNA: TGTGCCAGCAGACAGGGCTGGGAAAAACTGTTTTTT; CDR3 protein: CASRQGWEKLFF
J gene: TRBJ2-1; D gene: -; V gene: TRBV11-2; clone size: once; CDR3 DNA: TGTGCCAGCAGCTTAGGGGACAATGAGCAGTTCTTC; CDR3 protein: CASSLGDNEQFF
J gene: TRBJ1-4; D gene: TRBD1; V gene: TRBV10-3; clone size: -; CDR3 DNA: TGTGCCATCAGTCCGGGACAGGGGACTCTTGGTAATGAAAAACTGTTTTTT; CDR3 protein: CAISPGQGTLGNEKLFF
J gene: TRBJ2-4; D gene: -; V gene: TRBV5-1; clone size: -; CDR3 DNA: TGCGCCAGCAGCCCCCGGGACGCATGGGGGGGCCCCAAAAACATTCAGTACTTC; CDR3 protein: CASSPRDAWGGPKNIQYF
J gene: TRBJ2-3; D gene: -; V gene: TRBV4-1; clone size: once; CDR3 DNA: TGCGCCAGCAGCCAAGTTTCGAGGGCCACAGATACGCAGTATTTT; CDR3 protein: CASSQVSRATDTQYF
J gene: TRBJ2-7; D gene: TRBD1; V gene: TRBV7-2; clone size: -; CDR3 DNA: TGTGCCAGCAGCTTCACGACAGGGTTGGTAGACGAGCAGTACTTC; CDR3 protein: CASSFTTGLVDEQYF
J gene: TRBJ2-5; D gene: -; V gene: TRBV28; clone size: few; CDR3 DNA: TGTGCCAGCAGCAGGGTCCCCGGGGAGACCCAGTACTTC; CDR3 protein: CASSRVPGETQYF
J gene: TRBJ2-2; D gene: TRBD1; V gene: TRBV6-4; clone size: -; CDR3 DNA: TGTGCCAGCAGTGACTCGACAGGGAGCACCGGGGAGCTGTTTTTT; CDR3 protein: CASSDSTGSTGELFF
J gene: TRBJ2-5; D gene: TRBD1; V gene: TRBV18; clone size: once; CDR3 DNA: TGTGCCAGCTCACCAACACAGGGGTGGGAGACCCAGTACTTC; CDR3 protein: CASSPTQGWETQYF
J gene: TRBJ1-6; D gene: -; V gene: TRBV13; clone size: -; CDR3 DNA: TGTGCCAGCAGCCCCCAGACAGAAGGTGGACCCCTCCACTTT; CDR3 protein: CASSPQTEGGPLHF
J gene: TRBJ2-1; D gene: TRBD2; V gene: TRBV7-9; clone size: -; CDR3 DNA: TGTGCCAGCAGCCCGAGGACTAGCTCCTACAATGAGCAGTTCTTC; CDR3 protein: CASSPRTSSYNEQFF
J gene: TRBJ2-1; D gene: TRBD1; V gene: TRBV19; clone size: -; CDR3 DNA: TGTGCCAGTAGCGGACAGGGCGGCTCCTACAATGAGCAGTTCTTC; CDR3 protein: CASSGQGGSYNEQFF
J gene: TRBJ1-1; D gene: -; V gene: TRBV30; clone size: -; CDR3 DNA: TGTGCCGCCGTGATGAACACTGAAGCTTTCTTT; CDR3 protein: CAAVMNTEAFF